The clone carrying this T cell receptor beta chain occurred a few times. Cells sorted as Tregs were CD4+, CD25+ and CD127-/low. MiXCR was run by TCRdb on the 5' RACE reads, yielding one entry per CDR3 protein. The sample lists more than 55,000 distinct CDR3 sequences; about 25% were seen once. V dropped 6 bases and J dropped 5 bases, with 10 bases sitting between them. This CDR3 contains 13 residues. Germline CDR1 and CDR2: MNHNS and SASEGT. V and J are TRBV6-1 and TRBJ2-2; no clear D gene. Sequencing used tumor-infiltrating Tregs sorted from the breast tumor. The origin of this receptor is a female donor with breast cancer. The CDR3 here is CASSLRTTGELFF. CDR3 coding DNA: TGTGCCAGCAGCCTCCGGACGACCGGGGAGCTGTTTTTT.